What follows describes a single T cell receptor beta chain. Ten or more counts support this clonotype. What this receptor recognizes is not known. Nothing much larger sits one base from this clone, and base qualities are not available. Looking up the germline V gene yields CDR1 KGHDR and CDR2 SFDVKD. V is clipped by 11 bases and J by 5 bases, and the sequence between their germline boundaries is 16 bases long. Its CDR3 holds 13 amino acids, cysteine through phenylalanine. Only the CDR3 part of the read is kept: 39 bases, read in frame from the first base. This sample was taken from a study of T cells in Graves' hyperthyroidism and ophthalmopathy (dated by TCRdb to between 2017 and 2020). Regarding the complete study: Peripheral blood samples were taken at the time of initial diagnosis, prior to any treatment. In addition, the study compared T-cell repertoires in thyroid tissue and in blood from five to seven Graves' hyperthyroidism patients. After sampling, hyperthyroidism patients received methimazole starting at 30 mg daily, and ophthalmopathy patients received high-dose intravenous methylprednisolone. For training and testing, the 100 patients in the discovery cohort were randomly divided in a 7:3 ratio. According to the paper, TCR Vbeta CDR3 sequencing was carried out on 120 to 150 peripheral blood samples, which came from over 40 ophthalmopathy, around 75 hyperthyroidism and about 17 progressor patients. TCR V-J signatures able to tell the groups apart were searched for in a discovery cohort of 90 to 100 patients, of whom 43 had Graves' ophthalmopathy and around 58 had stable Graves' hyperthyroidism. Prospective prediction of ophthalmopathy was tested in an independent validation cohort of 18 to 20 hyperthyroidism patients and 17 patients who later progressed to ophthalmopathy. The full study reports these points: In validation, the model predicted progression to ophthalmopathy with about 71% sensitivity and 72.22% specificity, a median of about 6.7 months before onset. A model built on a 13 V-J signature distinguished ophthalmopathy from stable hyperthyroidism, reaching 85% to 90% sensitivity and 81% to 83% specificity in cross-validation and 80%/75% in testing. No statistical method was used to set the sample size in advance, and investigators knew the group allocation. Most expanded thyroid clonotypes (frequency above 0.001) were also found in blood, which suggests that blood repertoires may mirror thyroid immune responses.

Amplification of TCR beta CDR3 regions was carried out from RNA transcripts. A first-round RT-PCR of the TCR CDR3 used the HTBI primer set with the Qiagen OneStep RT-PCR kit. Libraries were constructed in a second round of multiplex PCR, after which size selection and purification were performed. Paired-end sequencing of the libraries was performed with 100 bp reads on an Illumina HiSeq2000. From the authors' description of their analysis: SOAPnuke was used to process the raw data, throwing out any read that contained adapters or uncalled bases, had a mean Phred below 15, or lacked an exact constant-primer or identifier match. COPE v1.2.5 was used to merge the high-quality paired reads, and each unique nucleotide sequence was defined as a clonotype. MiTCR v1.1 was used to align clonotypes to the IMGT TRBV, TRBD and TRBJ reference segments. The analysis included only V-J combinations with a frequency above 0.0001, which together covered 99.2% of the repertoires. A TCS score was defined as the ratio between F50 (clonal expansion) and ExV (chaos), using BLOSUM62-based TCRdist between CDR3 peptides within each V-J. Welch's t-statistics and random forest reduced just over 500 V-J features to roughly 13, which were used in a naive Bayes classifier (R e1071). TCRdb reprocessed the public reads (quality trimming at Q25 with fastp, clone calling with MiXCR) and kept in-frame beta chains. Identical CDR3 protein sequences are pooled into one entry, listed with their most common genes and DNA. The V and J calls, along with clone size, are taken from TCRdb and not from the paper's own processing. Here the sample has 130,000 or so distinct CDR3 sequences; approximately 24% occur a single time. The ten largest clones represent about two thirds of the sample.

The hyperthyroidism patients were between 18 and 65 years old and newly diagnosed, with a disease duration of less than 2 months. The study excluded patients with uncontrolled infections, other autoimmune diseases, pregnancy or lactation. Diagnoses were established on the basis of clinical symptoms, serum thyroxine and TRAb, thyroid ultrasound, and orbital computed tomography. Blood from progressor patients was collected at the time of first diagnosis with hyperthyroidism, before any ophthalmopathy symptoms had appeared. Ficoll-Paque density gradient centrifugation was used to isolate PBMCs from about 9 ml of fresh peripheral blood. Progressor patients were initially diagnosed with Graves' hyperthyroidism and developed ophthalmopathy during follow-up. Total RNA was extracted with Trizol reagent, and quality was checked on an Agilent 2100 Bioanalyzer.

Recombination linked TRBV24-1 to TRBJ2-3, with a weak D call of TRBD1 (6 bases match). The sample comprised blood. The receptor comes from a woman aged 45-60 years with Graves' hyperthyroidism that later progressed to Graves' ophthalmopathy. The DNA sequence is TGTGCCAGTGGGGCAGGGGTTGAAGATACGCAGTATTTT. Its protein reads: CASGAGVEDTQYF.